Sequencing of this TCR beta chain was carried out in a study of shared clonotypes between healthy human individuals. Study outcomes and limitations: Roughly 5% of naive CD4 clonotypes were common to four donors.

Germline V CDR1 and CDR2: MDHEN, SYDVKM. The J segment lost 0 bases and the V segment lost 4 bases, leaving 2 bases of the junction unmatched. The CDR3 loop spans 16 amino acids. Profiling relied on immunoSEQ multiplex PCR, and the TCRdb table lists in-frame clones only, not all of them. The top ten hold 0.89% of the sample, which has approximately 1,000,000 clones, about 80% seen once. Comment on this clone: Its target is not known.

The sequence was collected from a man younger than 35 in good health. Some clones in this sample may be carry-over from other donors' samples. Sequencing input: memory CD4+ T cells from PBMCs. Sample subset: CD45RA-negative fraction. The chain carries TRBV28 and TRBJ2-6, with TRBD1 matching 8 bases. Written as DNA, the CDR3 is TGTGCCAGCAGTTCCACAGGGGGCTCTGGGGCCAACGTCCTGACTTTC. Its protein product is CASSSTGGSGANVLTF.